This TCR beta chain is from a study of OX40 agonist ivuxolimab in advanced cancers. Regarding the study as a whole: On average, CD8+ T cells showed a greater number of expanded clones than CD4+. Dosing at 0.1 to 3.0 mg/kg was accompanied by clonal expansion of CD4+ and CD8+ blood T cells by week 6.

Comments on this clone: Its antigen is undetermined. In the same sample, other DNA sequences code for this CDR3.

The repertoire was sequenced with immunoSEQ multiplex PCR; TCRdb's copy has only in-frame clones and lacks some. The sample has roughly 15,000 clones, about 82% seen once. The sample here was CD4+ or CD8+ T cells sorted from blood, taken in a trial of the OX40 agonist ivuxolimab. The receptor was isolated from an adult with an advanced solid tumor such as melanoma, head and neck, liver or kidney cancer.

The CDR3 protein is CASSYSYEQYF. The CDR3 DNA sequence: TGTGCCAGCAGCTATTCCTACGAGCAGTACTTC. The chain has TRBV5-6 and TRBJ2-7; D remains ambiguous. V was cut by 3 bases and J by 1 base, with 2 bases left in between. CDR1 and CDR2 (germline): SGHDT, YYEEEE. This CDR3 comprises 11 residues.